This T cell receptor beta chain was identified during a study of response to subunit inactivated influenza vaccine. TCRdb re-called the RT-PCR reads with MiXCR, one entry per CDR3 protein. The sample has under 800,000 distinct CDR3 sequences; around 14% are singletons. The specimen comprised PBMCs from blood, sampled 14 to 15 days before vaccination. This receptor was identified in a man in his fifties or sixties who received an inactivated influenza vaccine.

The chain's CDR3 is CASSPRSEVGNSPLHF. The CDR3 DNA follows: TGTGCCAGCTCACCACGCAGCGAGGTGGGGAATTCACCCCTCCACTTT. The chain recombines TRBV18 with TRBJ1-6, with D unresolved. The ends were cut back, 1 base at V and 7 bases at J, with 14 bases in the middle. The CDR3 has 16 amino acids. Germline CDR1 KGHSH, CDR2 LQKENI.